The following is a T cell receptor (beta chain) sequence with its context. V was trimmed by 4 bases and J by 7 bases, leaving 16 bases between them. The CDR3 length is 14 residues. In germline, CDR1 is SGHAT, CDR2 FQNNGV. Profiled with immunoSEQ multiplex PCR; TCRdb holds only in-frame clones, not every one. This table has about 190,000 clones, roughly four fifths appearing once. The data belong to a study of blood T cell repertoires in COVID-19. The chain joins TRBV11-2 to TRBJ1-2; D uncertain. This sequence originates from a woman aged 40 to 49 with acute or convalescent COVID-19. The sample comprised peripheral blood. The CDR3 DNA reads TGTGCCAGCAGCTCCGTAGAAAAATTGAGTGGCTACACCTTC. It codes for CASSSVEKLSGYTF.